The TCR beta chain described here comes from a study of cytomegalovirus exposure and HLA in healthy donors. The overall study: Membership in the Caucasian-associated ancestry cluster was found for about four fifths of about 430 genotyped donors.

V lost 9 bases, J lost 7 bases, and 18 bases lay in between. The CDR3 contains 13 residues. Germline V CDR1 and CDR2: SNHLY, FYNNEI. The PCR used 60 Vbeta and 13 Jbeta primers. Profiling relied on immunoSEQ multiplex PCR, and the TCRdb table lists in-frame clones only, not all of them. In the table there are about 210,000 clones, 70% to 90% of which are singletons. This chain connects TRBV2 to TRBJ1-1, with a possible D match to TRBD1 (6 bases). Sequencing was performed on PBMCs. The receptor's source is a girl aged 2 to 9 in good health and CMV-seronegative. The CDR3 DNA follows: TGTGCCAGTCAAGGGGGGGGCGTCTATGAAGCTTTCTTT. It specifies CASQGGGVYEAFF.